This T cell receptor beta chain was found in a study of blood T cell repertoires in COVID-19. Trimming removed 4 bases from V and 9 bases from J; junction bases left unmatched: 2. The CDR3 totals 13 residues. CDR1 and CDR2 from the germline V gene are LGHDT and YNNKEL (reference sequence). Sequencing used immunoSEQ multiplex PCR; TCRdb keeps in-frame clones, though not all of them. The sample carries tens of thousands of clones, about 88% recorded once. This TCR derives from a man aged 50 to 59 with acute or convalescent COVID-19. The sequencing input was peripheral blood. The chain combines TRBV3-1 (or the pseudogene TRBV3-2) with TRBJ2-1, with TRBD2 matching 11 bases. The CDR3 loop reads CASSRLAGSEQFF. DNA of the CDR3: TGTGCCAGCAGCCGACTAGCGGGAAGTGAGCAGTTCTTC.